A selection of T cell receptor beta chains follows, all from one sample in a study of T cell responses to AZD1222 COVID-19 vaccine. This table comes from immunoSEQ multiplex PCR, and its TCRdb copy is limited to in-frame clones, with some not included. The data hold more than 110,000 clones, with 93% observed a single time. The source was peripheral blood, collected on day 0 of AZD1222 vaccination. Receptor source: an adult in good health. Both conserved end residues are part of each CDR3. A D gene is named only where the DNA matches it firmly. A clone size is listed for some rows: how often the clone was seen (once, few, many), or a class if it is expanded.

j_call clone_size d_call v_call cdr3_nt cdr3_aa
TRBJ2-3 once TRBD2 TRBV28 TGTGCCAGCAGTTCGACCCTAGCGGGAGGTTGGGCAGATACGCAGTATTTT CASSSTLAGGWADTQYF
TRBJ1-2 - TRBD1 TRBV7-9 TGTGCCAGCAGCCCCGGGACAGGGCCCGGCTATGGCTACACCTTC CASSPGTGPGYGYTF
TRBJ2-3 - TRBD2 TRBV7-3 TGTGCCAGCAGCTTAACTTACCATAGCGGGAGTAAGACAGATACGCAGTATTTT CASSLTYHSGSKTDTQYF
TRBJ1-4 - - TRBV21-1 TGTGCCAGCAGCAAAGAGAGGACAGATCTTTTTGAAAAACTGTTTTTT CASSKERTDLFEKLFF
TRBJ2-3 - TRBD2 TRBV7-9 TGTGCCAGCAGCATAACCGGGACTAGCCCCGATACGCAGTATTTT CASSITGTSPDTQYF
TRBJ1-1 - - TRBV6-1 TGTGCCAGCAGTGAATGGGACGGCGAAGCTTTCTTT CASSEWDGEAFF
TRBJ1-3 - - TRBV19 TGTGCCAGTAGTATATACCGCGGCTCTGGAAACACCATATATTTT CASSIYRGSGNTIYF
TRBJ2-7 - TRBD2 TRBV30 TGTGCCTGGAGTGCACCGGGACTAGGGTACGAGCAGTACTTC CAWSAPGLGYEQYF
TRBJ2-7 - TRBD2 TRBV7-9 TGTGCCAGGGGACTAGCGGAGCAAGCACCCTACGAGCAGTACTTC CARGLAEQAPYEQYF
TRBJ2-3 - - TRBV27 TGTGCCAGCAGTACCACAGATACGCAGTATTTT CASSTTDTQYF
TRBJ1-4 - - TRBV2 TGTGCCAGCAGTGAGCGACAGTCGACACTGTTTTTT CASSERQSTLFF
TRBJ2-3 - - TRBV20-1 TGCAGTGCTAGTAGGGGGGGCTCCCCAGATACGCAGTATTTT CSASRGGSPDTQYF
TRBJ1-1 - - TRBV9 TGTGCCAGCAGCGTGGACCGGGGGAACACTGAAGCTTTCTTT CASSVDRGNTEAFF
TRBJ2-7 few - TRBV6-6 TGTGCCAGCACACGACCGGGAGCTCTCTACGAGCAGTACTTC CASTRPGALYEQYF
TRBJ1-6 once TRBD1 TRBV18 TGTGCCAGCTCACCGACAGGGGATTCACCCCTCCACTTT CASSPTGDSPLHF